The clone carrying this T cell receptor beta chain was picked up many times. What it binds is not known. TCRdb re-called the multiplex PCR reads with MiXCR, one entry per CDR3 protein. Altogether about 270,000 distinct CDR3 sequences are present, about 33% being singletons, with the ten largest covering about 1.2%. This sample stems from a study of breast tumors, draining lymph nodes, adjacent tissues. Study-wide results and limits: Tumors had less TCR diversity than lymph nodes, more than nontumor tissue. Data fit most tumor T cells coming from lymph node, expanding in tumor.

The length of the CDR3 is 13 residues. The ends were cut back, 3 bases at V and 7 bases at J, with 10 bases in the middle. The germline V gene encodes CDR1 GTSNPN and CDR2 SVGIG (reference sequence). Samples came from axillary lymph nodes draining the breast cancer. This rearrangement joins TRBV30 to TRBJ1-6; D is possibly TRBD1 (5 bases). The specimen was axillary lymph node tissue. The receptor was isolated from a female donor with breast cancer. Some clones in this sample may be carry-over from other donors' samples. The DNA for the CDR3 is TGTGCCTGGAGAAGGGGTGGGAATTCACCCCTCCACTTT. It codes for CAWRRGGNSPLHF.